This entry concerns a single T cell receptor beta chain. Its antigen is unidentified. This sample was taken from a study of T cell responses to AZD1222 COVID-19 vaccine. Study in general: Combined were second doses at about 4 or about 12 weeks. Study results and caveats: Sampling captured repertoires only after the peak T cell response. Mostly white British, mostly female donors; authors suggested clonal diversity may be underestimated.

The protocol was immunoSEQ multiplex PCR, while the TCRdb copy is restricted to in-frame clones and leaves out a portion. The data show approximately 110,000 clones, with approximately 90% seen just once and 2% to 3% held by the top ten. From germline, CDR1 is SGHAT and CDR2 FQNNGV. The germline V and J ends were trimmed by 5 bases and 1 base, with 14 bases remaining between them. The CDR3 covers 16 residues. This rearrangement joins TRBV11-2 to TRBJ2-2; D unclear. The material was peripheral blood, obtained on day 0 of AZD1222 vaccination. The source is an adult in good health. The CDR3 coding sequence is TGTGCCAGCAGCGTGGTCAGGAGAGGGAACACCGGGGAGCTGTTTTTT. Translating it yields CASSVVRRGNTGELFF.